These 20 T cell receptor beta chains originate from one sample sequenced in a study of technical replicates of blood from a handful of donors (dated by TCRdb to 2015 to 2018). Receptor libraries were prepared by the immunoSEQ multiplex PCR assay. TCRdb limited this immuneACCESS table to in-frame rearrangements with V and J called. A share of clones is missing; checked studies link under half to unresolved V genes, and the rest is unexplained. Across this sample there are almost 90,000 clones, with around 95% seen only once. The top ten constitute 0.2% to 0.25% of the sample. The material sequenced was T cells isolated from PBMCs. These receptors all stem from a human donor in good health.

This chain joins TRBV28 and TRBJ2-3, with 7 bases identical to TRBD1. The CDR3 sequence is 15 residues long. V gave up 4 bases and J gave up 2 bases; unmatched junction bases: 6. Germline values: CDR1 MDHEN, CDR2 SYDVKM. CDR3 DNA sequence: TGTGCCAGCAGTTCGGGACAGAGCCTCACAGATACGCAGTATTTT. This codes for CASSSGQSLTDTQYF. Looking up the rest from reference TRBV28 and TRBJ2-3 gives the full variable domain: DVKVTQSSRYLVKRTGEKVFLECVQDMDHENMFWYRQDPGLGLRLIYFSYDVKMKEKGDIPEGYSVSREKKERFSLILESASTNQTSMYLCASSSGQSLTDTQYFGPGTRLTVL.

The J gene is TRBJ1-2, the V gene TRBV28, with 10 bases fitting TRBD1. CDR3 length: 15 amino acids. The germline gives CDR1 MDHEN, CDR2 SYDVKM. V shed 10 bases, J shed 1 base, and the junction held 9 bases outside the gene matches. CDR3: CATPGRTGGNYGYTF. CDR3 DNA: TGTGCCACCCCGGGCAGGACAGGGGGTAACTATGGCTACACCTTC.

The V and J genes are TRBV11-2 and TRBJ2-3; maybe TRBD1 (7 bases). The CDR3 is 15 amino acids. The V and J ends lost 0 bases and 4 bases respectively, with 11 bases between them. Germline V gene data show CDR1 as SGHAT and CDR2 as FQNNGV. CDR3 coding DNA: TGTGCCAGCAGCTTAGACAGGGGGGTCCCAGATACGCAGTATTTT. Its translation is CASSLDRGVPDTQYF.

V is TRBV28 and J is TRBJ1-2; possibly TRBD1 for D (5 bases). The CDR3 is 16 amino acids. Trimming took off 4 bases at V and 4 bases at J, with 19 bases between the two ends. Germline-derived CDR1 and CDR2 are MDHEN and SYDVKM. CDR3 in amino acids: CASSSNLDILIYGYTF. The CDR3 bases are TGTGCCAGCAGTTCCAACTTGGACATTTTAATCTATGGCTACACCTTC.

The chain employs TRBV7-9 and TRBJ2-1, with D possibly being TRBD2 (6 bases). Trimming left V 5 bases short and J 1 base short, with 15 bases between. Germline V gene data show CDR1 as SEHNR and CDR2 as FQNEAQ (reference sequence). The CDR3 sequence is 16 residues long. The CDR3 region has the DNA TGTGCCAGCAGCCTCGGGGGTGGACCTTCCTACAATGAGCAGTTCTTC. This encodes CASSLGGGPSYNEQFF.

The chain carries TRBV19 and TRBJ2-7; 7 bases align to TRBD1. With V trimmed by 6 bases and J by 0 bases, 23 bases remained unmatched. Germline values: CDR1 LNHDA, CDR2 SQIVND (reference sequence). The CDR3 sequence is 20 residues long. The CDR3 DNA follows: TGTGCCAGTAGCCCGTGGTCGCCGAAAACCACAGGGGAGATCTCCTACGAGCAGTACTTC. Its translation is CASSPWSPKTTGEISYEQYF.

V is TRBV30 and J is TRBJ2-5; TRBD2 aligns across 14 bases. Germline-derived CDR1 and CDR2 are GTSNPN and SVGIG (reference sequence). The CDR3 extends over 16 amino acids. Trimming at V came to 1 base and at J to 2 bases, leaving 3 bases not matched to a gene. CDR3 region: CAWSGLAGGRQETQYF. The DNA of the CDR3 is TGTGCCTGGAGTGGACTAGCGGGGGGGAGACAAGAGACCCAGTACTTC.

V usage is TRBV4-1 and J usage is TRBJ1-5, with D perhaps TRBD1 (5 bases). V was shortened by 8 bases and J by 0 bases, with 14 bases between the two germline ends. This CDR3 contains 15 residues. Looked up from germline, CDR1 is MGHRA and CDR2 is YSYEKL. CDR3 DNA sequence: TGCGCCAGCCGCTACACAGGCAATAGCAATCAGCCCCAGCATTTT. The encoded protein is CASRYTGNSNQPQHF.

The chain couples TRBV5-4 to TRBJ2-5, with 10 positions matching TRBD2. CDR1 is SGHNT, CDR2 YYREEE, per germline (reference sequence). V lost 1 base, J lost 4 bases, and 7 bases stayed unmatched. This CDR3 is 16 amino acids long. DNA of the CDR3: TGTGCCAGCAGCTTGAAAGGGATAGCGGGGGGAGAGACCCAGTACTTC. Protein sequence: CASSLKGIAGGETQYF.

V gene TRBV5-1 combines with J gene TRBJ2-7, with 10 positions matching TRBD1. Unmatched junction bases numbered 10, after V lost 4 bases and J lost 6 bases. Germline V gene sequence: CDR1 SGHRS, CDR2 YFSETQ. The CDR3 sequence is 15 residues long. CDR3 DNA: TGCGCCAGCAGCGACAGACAGGGGGCGCTAGCCGAGCAGTACTTC. It is translated as CASSDRQGALAEQYF.

V gene TRBV27 combines with J gene TRBJ2-7, with TRBD1 matching over 9 bases. The CDR3 is made up of 13 amino acids. V shed 8 bases, J shed 1 base, and the junction held 3 bases outside the gene matches. Germline CDR1 reads MNHEY; CDR2 reads SMNVEV (reference sequence). The CDR3 spells CASRTGVSYEQYF. The DNA of the CDR3 is TGTGCCAGCCGGACAGGGGTATCCTACGAGCAGTACTTC.

This clone was recorded only once. CDR3: CASSIKLGRRRRFPTQHF. The CDR3 nucleotides are TGTGCCAGTAGTATCAAGTTGGGGAGGAGACGACGCTTTCCGACCCAGCATTTT. The chain combines TRBV19 with TRBJ1-5, with unresolved D. V dropped 3 bases and J dropped 11 bases, with 29 bases sitting between them. CDR3 length equals 18 residues. Germline V gene data show CDR1 as LNHDA and CDR2 as SQIVND (reference sequence).

This chain links TRBV7-3 with TRBJ2-1; 9 bases align to TRBD2. CDR3 length: 16 residues. V lost 4 bases, J lost 3 bases, and 7 bases stayed unmatched. Germline CDR1 SGHTA, CDR2 FQGTGA. The CDR3 reads CASSSRLAVLYNEQFF. In DNA form, the CDR3 reads TGTGCCAGCAGCTCTAGACTAGCGGTACTCTACAATGAGCAGTTCTTC.

CDR3 region: CASSRTSYEQYF. CDR3 DNA: TGTGCCAGCAGCAGGACTTCATACGAGCAGTACTTC. This sequence joins TRBV6-5 and TRBJ2-7; D possibly corresponds to TRBD2 (5 bases). In germline, CDR1 is MNHEY, CDR2 SVGAGI. CDR3 size: 12 residues. V was pared by 6 bases and J by 4 bases, with 10 bases between.

This clone showed up just once. The rearrangement links TRBV30 to TRBJ2-1, with a tentative D call TRBD1 (6 bases). There are 16 residues in the CDR3. From germline, CDR1 is GTSNPN and CDR2 SVGIG (reference sequence). Here the CDR3 DNA reads TGTGCGTACTCACAGGGCCTCGTGAGCTCCTACAATGAGCAGTTCTTC. It specifies CAYSQGLVSSYNEQFF. Combining the CDR3 with reference TRBV30 and TRBJ2-1 gives the whole variable domain SQTIHQWPATLVQPVGSPLSLECTVEGTSNPNLYWYRQAAGRGLQLLFYSVGIGQISSEVPQNLSASRPQDRQFILSSKKLLLSDSGFYLCAYSQGLVSSYNEQFFGPGTRLTVL.

J is TRBJ2-7 and V is TRBV6-5, with D tentatively TRBD2 (5 bases). This CDR3 region has 11 residues. Deletions cut 5 bases from V and 5 bases from J, with 7 bases between. CDR1 is MNHEY and CDR2 is SVGAGI in the germline V gene. The DNA of the CDR3 is TGTGCCAGCAGTCGACTAAACGAGCAGTACTTC. It specifies CASSRLNEQYF.

The rearrangement links TRBV14 to TRBJ2-7; D not certain. Per the germline V gene, CDR1 is SGHDN and CDR2 is FVKESK. The CDR3 length is 13 residues. The V and J ends lost 1 base and 4 bases respectively, with 8 bases between them. CDR3 DNA sequence: TGTGCCAGCAGCCAAGCAAATCATTACGAGCAGTACTTC. It is translated as CASSQANHYEQYF. Complete variable domain (other parts from reference TRBV14 and TRBJ2-7): EAGVTQFPSHSVIEKGQTVTLRCDPISGHDNLYWYRRVMGKEIKFLLHFVKESKQDESGMPNNRFLAERTGGTYSTLKVQPAELEDSGVYFCASSQANHYEQYFGPGTRLTVT.

The rearrangement links TRBV5-6 to TRBJ1-5; D is unclear. The germline V gene encodes CDR1 SGHDT and CDR2 YYEEEE. With 1 base removed from V and 2 bases from J, the gap between germline ends came to 7 bases. The CDR3 is 14 amino acids. The CDR3 sequence: CASSLNGGNQPQHF. CDR3 coding DNA: TGTGCCAGCAGCTTGAACGGTGGCAATCAGCCCCAGCATTTT.

The rearrangement joins TRBV28 to TRBJ2-5, with D possibly TRBD2 on 5 matching bases. Trimming shortened V by 4 bases and J by 4 bases, and 13 bases separated the two germline ends. Germline CDR1 is MDHEN and CDR2 is SYDVKM. The CDR3 has 14 amino acids. CDR3: CASSYEGVLETQYF. CDR3 nucleotides: TGTGCCAGCAGTTATGAGGGAGTTCTAGAGACCCAGTACTTC.

V gene TRBV25-1 combines with J gene TRBJ1-1; 11 positions agree with TRBD1. The CDR3 spans 15 residues. J was trimmed by 6 bases and V by 3 bases; bases with no gene match: 6. CDR1 MGHDK and CDR2 SYGVNS come from the germline V gene. The CDR3 reads CASSDFTGQGAEAFF. CDR3 DNA sequence: TGTGCCAGCAGTGACTTTACGGGACAGGGGGCTGAAGCTTTCTTT.